Each of the 23 T cell receptor beta chains below was sequenced from the same sample in a study of OX40 agonist ivuxolimab in advanced cancers. Only in-frame clones appear in the TCRdb table, and some are missing; sequencing was by immunoSEQ multiplex PCR. This table has approximately 63,000 clones, 79% appearing once. Source: CD4+ or CD8+ T cells sorted from blood, taken in a trial of the OX40 agonist ivuxolimab. All receptors derive from an adult with an advanced solid tumor such as melanoma, head and neck, liver or kidney cancer.

CDR3 DNA sequence: TGTGCCAGCAGTCCCCTAGCGGGAGCGGTCCATGAGCAGTTCTTC. It codes for CASSPLAGAVHEQFF. The gene calls are TRBV27 and TRBJ2-1; 10 bases are a match to TRBD2. The germline V gene encodes CDR1 MNHEY and CDR2 SMNVEV (reference sequence). This CDR3 has 15 amino acids. The V segment lost 5 bases and the J segment 8 bases; nucleotides outside the gene matches: 9.

This clone was found many times. This sequence joins TRBV11-2 and TRBJ2-7; maybe TRBD1 (5 bases). This CDR3 has 15 residues. Trimming left V 1 base short and J 2 bases short, with 12 bases between. Germline lookup yields CDR1 SGHAT and CDR2 FQNNGV. CDR3 amino acids: CASSLALDTAYEQYF. CDR3 sequence (DNA): TGTGCCAGCAGCTTAGCCCTGGACACCGCCTACGAGCAGTACTTC.

Note on this clone: The junction departs from germline at one end; a sequencing error may be responsible. The V gene is TRBV7-7, the J gene TRBJ2-1; D might be TRBD1 (6 bases). Germline loops: CDR1 SSHAT, CDR2 FNYEAQ (reference sequence). This CDR3 comprises 13 residues. Here the CDR3 DNA reads TGTGCTAGCAGCTCCCGCGTGGGGGCTGATCGAATCTTC. Its protein product is CASSSRVGADRIF. The entire variable domain, with the rest obtained from reference TRBV7-7 and TRBJ2-1, is as follows: GAGVSQSPRYKVTKRGQDVTLRCDPISSHATLYWYQQALGQGPEFLTYFNYEAQPDKSGLPSDRFSAERPEGSISTLTIQRTEQRDSAMYRCASSSRVGADRIFGPGTRLTVL.

The chain recombines TRBV2 with TRBJ1-5, with 7 positions matching TRBD1. Germline values: CDR1 SNHLY, CDR2 FYNNEI. The CDR3 is made up of 16 amino acids. After removal of 4 bases from V and 0 bases from J, the junction contained 6 bases not matched to a gene. CDR3 nucleotides: TGTGCCAGCAGTGGACAGGGAGGGGTTAGCAATCAGCCCCAGCATTTT. It codes for CASSGQGGVSNQPQHF.

The CDR3 bases are TGTGCCAGCAGCTTCGGGACCAACACCGGGGAGCTGTTTTTT. Its translation: CASSFGTNTGELFF. This chain uses TRBV7-6 with TRBJ2-2, with D perhaps TRBD1 or TRBD2 (5 bases each). The CDR3 length is 14 residues. V was shortened by 3 bases and J by 2 bases, with 7 bases between the two germline ends. Germline-derived CDR1 and CDR2 are SGHVS and FNYEAQ.

The chain carries TRBV21-1 and TRBJ1-3. TRBV21-1 is given as a pseudogene. The CDR3 is made up of 16 amino acids. CDR3 sequence (DNA): TGTGCCAGCAGCGCACTTGAGAGGAGGGGGGGAAACACCATATATTTT. Its translation is CASSALERRGGNTIYF.

The chain is built from TRBV7-3 and TRBJ2-2, with 10 bases fitting TRBD2. J was trimmed by 0 bases and V by 1 base; bases with no gene match: 11. The CDR3 length is 20 residues. CDR1 and CDR2 from the germline V gene are SGHTA and FQGTGA. CDR3 protein: CASSLRARWSGRANTGELFF. CDR3 in DNA: TGTGCCAGCAGCTTAAGGGCCCGTTGGAGCGGGAGGGCGAACACCGGGGAGCTGTTTTTT.

The rearrangement links TRBV7-9 to TRBJ2-7, with D unresolved. The V and J ends lost 5 bases and 1 base respectively, with 9 bases between them. The CDR3 runs 13 residues. The germline V gene encodes CDR1 SEHNR and CDR2 FQNEAQ (reference sequence). CDR3 in DNA: TGTGCCAGCAGCCCCGTAGGGTCCTACGAGCAGTACTTC. It is translated as CASSPVGSYEQYF.

The rearrangement links TRBV6-6 to TRBJ2-7; 8 bases are a match to TRBD2. The germline gives CDR1 MNHNY, CDR2 SVGAGI (reference sequence). CDR3 length equals 14 residues. Losses at the gene ends were 5 bases for V and 0 bases for J; bases not matched to a gene: 3. The CDR3 bases are TGTGCCAGCAGTGCGACTAGCGACTCCTACGAGCAGTACTTC. Translating gives CASSATSDSYEQYF.

This clone was seen more than once but under ten times. CDR3 sequence reads: CASSSGVNAETQYF. DNA of the CDR3: TGTGCCAGCTCATCGGGAGTAAACGCAGAGACCCAGTACTTC. This chain connects TRBV18 to TRBJ2-5; tentatively, D is TRBD2 (6 bases). CDR1 and CDR2 from the germline V gene are KGHSH and LQKENI. The CDR3 runs 14 residues. Trimming took 5 bases from V and 4 from J, leaving 14 bases between them. The whole variable domain, filled in from reference TRBV18 and TRBJ2-5, reads NAGVMQNPRHLVRRRGQEARLRCSPMKGHSHVYWYRQLPEEGLKFMVYLQKENIIDESGMPKERFSAEFPKEGPSILRIQQVVRGDSAAYFCASSSGVNAETQYFGPGTRLLVL.

The gene calls are TRBV4-1 and TRBJ1-1, with a tentative D call TRBD1 (5 bases). V gave up 2 bases and J gave up 5 bases, with 9 bases separating them. Germline loops: CDR1 MGHRA, CDR2 YSYEKL. The CDR3 totals 13 residues. The CDR3 spells CASSQQGFTEAFF. The CDR3 coding sequence is TGCGCCAGCAGCCAACAGGGATTTACTGAAGCTTTCTTT.

This clone was counted once. The CDR3 loop is CASSPLSAPGTEQFF. In DNA, the CDR3 is TGTGCCAGCAGTCCTTTATCCGCCCCAGGGACTGAGCAGTTCTTC. V and J are TRBV27 and TRBJ2-1; D is perhaps TRBD1 or TRBD2 (5 bases each). From germline, CDR1 is MNHEY and CDR2 SMNVEV (reference sequence). V gave up 5 bases and J gave up 9 bases, with 20 bases separating them. This CDR3 comprises 15 residues.

The chain uses TRBV5-1 and TRBJ2-7; D is uncertain. Trimming removed 1 base at V and 0 bases at J, with 11 bases between. This CDR3 contains 15 residues. Per germline, CDR1 SGHRS and CDR2 YFSETQ. CDR3 loop: CASSLRSYSSYEQYF. The CDR3 DNA is TGCGCCAGCAGCTTGAGGTCCTACAGCTCCTACGAGCAGTACTTC.

The CDR3 loop reads CASSPGLAGQFF. DNA of the CDR3: TGTGCCAGCAGTCCGGGACTAGCGGGTCAGTTCTTC. V is TRBV27 and J is TRBJ2-1; 12 positions agree with TRBD2. There are 12 residues in the CDR3. With V trimmed by 5 bases and J by 13 bases, 3 bases remained unmatched. Germline V lookup: CDR1 MNHEY, CDR2 SMNVEV (reference sequence).

V is TRBV30 and J is TRBJ2-7; a weak D match, TRBD2 (6 bases). V was pared by 4 bases and J by 2 bases, with 15 bases between. Per germline, CDR1 GTSNPN and CDR2 SVGIG (reference sequence). This CDR3 spans 14 amino acids. CDR3 sequence (DNA): TGTGCCTGGATGATCCCAACTAGCACCTACGAGCAGTACTTC. Protein sequence: CAWMIPTSTYEQYF.

The chain recombines TRBV7-2 with TRBJ2-7; 12 nucleotides match TRBD1. This CDR3 spans 14 amino acids. V was clipped by 3 bases and J by 4 bases; unmatched bases: 1. The germline V gene has CDR1 SGHTA and CDR2 FQGNSA. The CDR3: CASSLGQGAYEQYF. The CDR3 DNA reads as TGTGCCAGCAGCTTGGGACAGGGGGCTTACGAGCAGTACTTC. Supplemented by reference TRBV7-2 and TRBJ2-7, the full variable domain reads GAGVSQSPSNKVTEKGKDVELRCDPISGHTALYWYRQSLGQGLEFLIYFQGNSAPDKSGLPSDRFSAERTGGSVSTLTIQRTQQEDSAVYLCASSLGQGAYEQYFGPGTRLTVT.

The chain couples TRBV5-6 to TRBJ2-3; the match to TRBD1 covers 9 bases. The CDR3 runs 15 residues. Germline V lookup: CDR1 SGHDT, CDR2 YYEEEE. Germline trimming cut 4 bases from V and 2 bases from J; bases unmatched to any gene: 5. CDR3 protein: CASSPGTGSTDTQYF. CDR3 bases: TGTGCCAGCAGCCCCGGGACAGGGTCCACAGATACGCAGTATTTT.

The chain employs TRBV18 and TRBJ2-1, with 9 bases that match TRBD1. CDR3 length equals 16 residues. Losses at the gene ends were 2 bases for V and 5 bases for J; bases not matched to a gene: 7. Germline values: CDR1 KGHSH, CDR2 LQKENI. CDR3 nucleotides: TGTGCCAGCTCACCATTCGGGACAGGGCCCAACAATGAGCAGTTCTTC. This sequence encodes CASSPFGTGPNNEQFF.

V gene TRBV9 combines with J gene TRBJ1-1, with a weak D call TRBD1 (5 bases). The V gene's germline CDR1 is SGDLS and CDR2 YYNGEE. CDR3 length equals 15 residues. Trimming left V 0 bases short and J 1 base short, with 10 bases between. The CDR3 DNA reads TGTGCCAGCAGCGTAGTGGGGACCCCGAACACTGAAGCTTTCTTT. Its protein is CASSVVGTPNTEAFF.

The DNA of the CDR3 is TGTGCCAGCAGCAAGCGGAGCGGGGAGCTGTTTTTT. Translation gives CASSKRSGELFF. The rearrangement uses TRBV7-6 and TRBJ2-2; D possibly corresponds to TRBD2 (5 bases). The CDR3 sequence is 12 residues long. The V gene lost 5 bases and the J gene lost 7 bases, with 8 bases spanning the gap. Germline assignment: CDR1 SGHVS and CDR2 FNYEAQ.

The chain is built from TRBV6-1 and TRBJ1-5; maybe TRBD1 (5 bases). Between the trimmed V and J ends, which lost 1 base and 4 bases, there was a span of 14 bases. Germline V gene data show CDR1 as MNHNS and CDR2 as SASEGT. CDR3 length: 16 amino acids. The CDR3 region has the DNA TGTGCCAGCAGTGAAGGATCCGGGACGGGAAATCAGCCCCAGCATTTT. It encodes CASSEGSGTGNQPQHF.

The rearrangement uses TRBV11-3 and TRBJ2-3; no firm D call. V was pared by 0 bases and J by 3 bases, with 10 bases between. Germline V CDR1 and CDR2: SGHNT, YENEEA. The CDR3 covers 15 residues. CDR3 DNA sequence: TGTGCCAGCAGCTTAGAGGGCCCTGGGACAGATACGCAGTATTTT. It specifies CASSLEGPGTDTQYF.

The chain links TRBV27 to TRBJ2-7; 8 nucleotides line up with TRBD2. V dropped 8 bases and J dropped 3; count of bases not matched to a gene: 9. This CDR3 is built from 14 residues. Germline loops: CDR1 MNHEY, CDR2 SMNVEV (reference sequence). CDR3: CASGLAGRLYEQYF. CDR3 sequence (DNA): TGTGCCAGCGGGCTAGCGGGTCGACTCTACGAGCAGTACTTC.